The 20 T cell receptor beta chains presented below share a single source sample, sequenced in a study of graft-versus-host responses after intestinal transplantation (TCRdb year 2021). What this sample's time point label stands for: cells obtained before transplantation from donor or recipient. No antigens are known for them. Library generation was performed with the immunoSEQ multiplex PCR assay. The clones in this table, taken by TCRdb from immuneACCESS, are in-frame only. Not every clone is retained; where verified, under half of the shortfall comes from an unresolved V gene, and the cause of the rest is unknown. In all, the sample holds 80,000 to 95,000 clones, and about 93% of those were seen once. The ten largest clones capture 1.5% to 2.5% of the sample. Material: unstimulated CD8+ T cells sorted from spleen or lymph node cells, obtained before intestinal transplant. These receptors originate from a human donor who received an intestinal transplant.

V gene TRBV7-9 combines with J gene TRBJ1-1; 9 bases are shared with TRBD1. Germline CDR1 SEHNR, CDR2 FQNEAQ (reference sequence). J lost 2 bases, V lost 5 bases, and 6 bases had no gene match. This CDR3 has 15 amino acids. This CDR3 is CASSDKGQGNTEAFF. The CDR3 coding sequence is TGTGCCAGCAGCGATAAGGGACAGGGAAACACTGAAGCTTTCTTT.

The chain employs TRBV5-8 and TRBJ1-6; unclear D gene. The germline gives CDR1 SGHTS, CDR2 YDEGEE. The CDR3 covers 13 residues. V shed 4 bases and J shed 7 bases, with 9 bases lying between them. The CDR3, as DNA: TGTGCCAGCAGCCACTCAGGAAATTCACCCCTCCACTTT. Translating it yields CASSHSGNSPLHF.

This rearrangement joins TRBV25-1 to TRBJ2-7, with a weak D call TRBD1 (5 bases). The CDR3 has 13 amino acids. Trimming cost V 7 bases and J 6 bases, with 16 bases left between them. Germline CDR1 MGHDK, CDR2 SYGVNS. CDR3 region: CASMLGQGAEQYF. CDR3 in DNA: TGTGCCAGCATGCTCGGACAAGGGGCCGAGCAGTACTTC.

CDR3: CASSLYGTGGETQYF. As DNA, the CDR3 is TGTGCCAGCAGTTTGTATGGCACGGGAGGAGAGACCCAGTACTTC. The V gene is TRBV27, the J gene TRBJ2-5; TRBD2 agrees at 7 bases. This CDR3 has 15 residues. Germline assignment: CDR1 MNHEY and CDR2 SMNVEV (reference sequence). V lost 3 bases and J lost 4; bases outside the gene matches: 8.

This clone showed up just a few times. The CDR3 protein is CASSETTGTSYNEQFF. The CDR3 DNA follows: TGTGCCAGCAGTGAGACAACCGGGACTAGCTACAATGAGCAGTTCTTC. The chain is built from TRBV6-1 and TRBJ2-1; 8 nucleotides match TRBD2. Germline V CDR1 and CDR2: MNHNS, SASEGT. V was clipped by 3 bases and J by 3 bases; unmatched bases: 7. The CDR3 contains 16 residues.

The V and J genes are TRBV29-1 and TRBJ1-4, with D unclear. The CDR3 is 14 amino acids. V was shortened by 0 bases and J by 8 bases, with 13 bases between the two germline ends. Germline values: CDR1 SQVTM, CDR2 ANQGSEA. The CDR3 loop is CSVEDTRVQEKLFF. The CDR3 coding sequence is TGCAGCGTTGAAGATACGCGGGTACAGGAAAAACTGTTTTTT.

The chain employs TRBV4-3 and TRBJ2-2, with no clear D. CDR3 size: 17 residues. Germline V CDR1 and CDR2: LGHNA, YSLEER. Between the trimmed V and J ends, which lost 0 bases and 0 bases, there was a span of 11 bases. As DNA, the CDR3 is TGCGCCAGCAGCCAAGATCGACTCGTCGCGAACACCGGGGAGCTGTTTTTT. It codes for CASSQDRLVANTGELFF.

The J gene is TRBJ1-2, the V gene TRBV6-5; 8 bases are shared with TRBD1. CDR3 length: 14 residues. The germline gives CDR1 MNHEY, CDR2 SVGAGI. V lost 1 base to trimming and J lost 5 bases; unmatched junction nucleotides: 3. CDR3 region: CASSYLNRGYGYTF. The DNA for the CDR3 is TGTGCCAGCAGTTACTTGAACAGGGGGTATGGCTACACCTTC.

The chain has TRBV4-3 and TRBJ1-2, with a tentative D call TRBD1 (5 bases). V was clipped by 0 bases and J by 4 bases, with 12 bases between them. The length of the CDR3 is 15 residues. Germline assignment: CDR1 LGHNA and CDR2 YSLEER. The CDR3 loop reads CASSQDRQGGYGYTF. CDR3 nucleotides: TGCGCCAGCAGCCAAGATAGGCAGGGAGGCTATGGCTACACCTTC.

The genes are TRBV5-1 and TRBJ1-2; a possible D gene is TRBD1 (6 bases). The CDR3 loop spans 14 amino acids. Germline V gives CDR1 SGHRS, CDR2 YFSETQ. Deletions cut 0 bases from V and 6 bases from J, with 12 bases between. CDR3 region: CASSLASGAHGYTF. DNA for the CDR3: TGCGCCAGCAGCTTGGCCTCAGGGGCGCATGGCTACACCTTC.

The rearrangement uses TRBV25-1 and TRBJ1-1; perhaps TRBD1 as D (6 bases). V lost 6 bases, J lost 5 bases, and 13 bases lay in between. Germline values: CDR1 MGHDK, CDR2 SYGVNS. This CDR3 region has 13 residues. The CDR3, as DNA: TGTGCCAGCAGACAGGGCATCGGGACTGAAGCTTTCTTT. Translating it yields CASRQGIGTEAFF.

The chain uses TRBV6-5 and TRBJ1-6; TRBD1 matches 10 bases. Germline V CDR1 and CDR2: MNHEY, SVGAGI. This CDR3 contains 14 residues. J was trimmed by 9 bases and V by 7 bases; bases with no gene match: 6. The CDR3 sequence is CASKDRGWSSPLHF. CDR3 bases: TGTGCCAGCAAGGACAGGGGGTGGAGTTCACCCCTCCACTTT.

The chain links TRBV7-8 to TRBJ2-7; 11 bases are shared with TRBD2. The CDR3 totals 16 residues. Germline V gene lookup returns CDR1 SGHVS and CDR2 FQNEAQ. V trimming: 5 bases; J trimming: 4 bases; junction bases outside the gene matches: 10. CDR3 protein: CASSLLAGGPLYEQYF. The CDR3 bases are TGTGCCAGCAGCCTTCTAGCGGGGGGCCCACTTTACGAGCAGTACTTC. The variable domain in full, with the rest retrieved from reference TRBV7-8 and TRBJ2-7, is GAGVSQSPRYKVAKRGQDVALRCDPISGHVSLFWYQQALGQGPEFLTYFQNEAQLDKSGLPSDRFFAERPEGSVSTLKIQRTQQEDSAVYLCASSLLAGGPLYEQYFGPGTRLTVT.

The V and J genes are TRBV15 and TRBJ1-1, with D unresolved. The germline gives CDR1 LNHNV, CDR2 YYDKDF (reference sequence). CDR3 length: 13 residues. V was pared by 3 bases and J by 11 bases, with 16 bases between. CDR3 region: CATSRDPGTGAFF. The DNA of the CDR3 is TGTGCCACCAGCAGGGATCCCGGCACGGGGGCTTTCTTT.

The V gene is TRBV18, the J gene TRBJ1-1; weak D call: TRBD1 (6 bases). The length of the CDR3 is 13 residues. CDR1 KGHSH and CDR2 LQKENI come from the germline V gene. The V end was cut by 8 bases, the J end by 7 bases, with 17 bases between. The CDR3 region has the DNA TGTGCCAGCACCCGGACAGAAACCGATGAAGCTTTCTTT. This codes for CASTRTETDEAFF. Full variable domain (rest looked up from reference TRBV18 and TRBJ1-1): NAGVMQNPRHLVRRRGQEARLRCSPMKGHSHVYWYRQLPEEGLKFMVYLQKENIIDESGMPKERFSAEFPKEGPSILRIQQVVRGDSAAYFCASTRTETDEAFFGQGTRLTVV.

The chain links TRBV29-1 to TRBJ1-2; D is unclear. Germline CDR1 reads SQVTM; CDR2 reads ANQGSEA. The CDR3 totals 11 residues. Trimming left V 1 base short and J 5 bases short, with 5 bases between. CDR3 DNA sequence: TGCAGCGTTGAAGGTACTTATGGCTACACCTTC. This translates into CSVEGTYGYTF.

J is TRBJ2-7 and V is TRBV15; 8 bases match TRBD2. This CDR3 has 21 residues. Germline V gene data show CDR1 as LNHNV and CDR2 as YYDKDF (reference sequence). V trimming: 2 bases; J trimming: 1 base; junction bases outside the gene matches: 22. CDR3 protein: CATSRFLTRGTRKTLSYEQYF. CDR3 DNA: TGTGCCACCAGCAGATTTCTTACCCGTGGGACTAGAAAAACCTTATCCTACGAGCAGTACTTC.

V is TRBV2 and J is TRBJ1-5, with D uncertain. Per the germline V gene, CDR1 is SNHLY and CDR2 is FYNNEI. The CDR3 covers 15 residues. V dropped 3 bases and J dropped 0 bases, with 9 bases sitting between them. This CDR3 is CASSEALYSNQPQHF. DNA for the CDR3: TGTGCCAGCAGTGAGGCCCTTTATAGCAATCAGCCCCAGCATTTT.

This clone was seen more than once but under ten times. The chain is built from TRBV10-2 and TRBJ1-2, with D unclear. Germline V lookup: CDR1 WSHSY, CDR2 SAAADI. This CDR3 has 13 amino acids. V was shortened by 6 bases and J by 6 bases, with 14 bases between the two germline ends. CDR3 bases: TGCGCCAGCAGCCCGGACCGAGGGAATGGCTACACCTTC. It codes for CASSPDRGNGYTF.

This chain links TRBV4-3 with TRBJ1-5; D is perhaps TRBD1 (6 bases). CDR1 and CDR2 (germline): LGHNA, YSLEER. The CDR3 totals 13 residues. V was shortened by 4 bases and J by 3 bases, with 7 bases between the two germline ends. The CDR3 sequence is CASSRDINQPQHF. The CDR3, as DNA: TGCGCCAGCAGCCGGGACATCAATCAGCCCCAGCATTTT.